This T cell receptor beta chain was retrieved from a study of T cell responses to AZD1222 COVID-19 vaccine. TCRdb keeps only in-frame clones here, not all; method: immunoSEQ multiplex PCR. The sample has 95,000 to 150,000 clones, approximately 90% seen once. The length of the CDR3 is 13 residues. About this clone itself: The antigen is unknown.

Study-wide points: A reported finding is that nearly half of spike-specific TCRs target unmutated variant regions. Donor demographics were predominantly white British with a female majority; clonal diversity may be underestimated. Mapped onto spike, vaccine-associated CD4 TCRs spanned it and were dominant at 160-218 and 743-854.

The rearrangement joins TRBV21-1 to TRBJ2-2. TRBV21-1 is a known pseudogene. This clonotype originated in an adult in good health. The specimen was peripheral blood, collected on day 0 of AZD1222 vaccination. In DNA, the CDR3 is TGTGCCAGCAGCCAAGGGGACACCGGGGAGCTGTTTTTT. Its translation: CASSQGDTGELFF.